These 19 T cell receptor beta chains were all obtained from the same sample, sequenced in a study of T cell repertoires in cytomegalovirus infection. Using its own MiXCR run on the reads, TCRdb lists one record per CDR3 protein. The profile shows 830,000 or so distinct CDR3 sequences, approximately 32% of them singletons. For these TCRs, the target antigens are not known. Specimen: cultured CD8+ T cells from PBMCs, collected from culture after CMV antigen stimulation. Source of these receptors: a human donor in good health (CMV status not recorded). Some clones in this sample may be carry-over from other donors' samples.

The chain combines TRBV7-9 with TRBJ1-1, with a tentative D call TRBD1 (5 bases). Germline V gives CDR1 SEHNR, CDR2 FQNEAQ (reference sequence). The V end lost 5 bases, the J end lost 10 bases, and 14 bases lay between the germline ends. This CDR3 spans 12 amino acids. The chain's CDR3 is CASSPGQFGAFF. The DNA for the CDR3 is TGTGCCAGCAGCCCCGGACAATTCGGAGCTTTCTTT.

The chain employs TRBV27 and TRBJ2-7; the D is unclear. The CDR3 has 13 amino acids. Germline CDR1 reads MNHEY; CDR2 reads SMNVEV (reference sequence). The DNA of the CDR3 is TGTGCCTGCAGTTTAGGGTTGGGAAGGGAGCAGTACGTC. Amino acid sequence: CACSLGLGREQYV.

The chain couples TRBV24-1 to TRBJ2-3; D may match TRBD1 or TRBD2 (5 bases each). The CDR3 loop spans 14 amino acids. Germline-derived CDR1 and CDR2 are KGHDR and SFDVKD. The V gene lost 4 bases and the J gene lost 1 base, with 8 bases spanning the gap. CDR3 protein: CATSERGGTDTQYF. The CDR3 coding sequence is TGTGCCACCAGTGAGAGGGGCGGCACAGATACGCAGTATTTT.

This clonotype was detected only a few times. The chain combines TRBV5-6 with TRBJ1-1, with a possible D match to TRBD1 (6 bases). CDR1 is SGHDT and CDR2 is YYEEEE in the germline V gene. This CDR3 is built from 17 residues. V gave up 4 bases and J gave up 5 bases, with 24 bases separating them. CDR3 region: CASSVSLQGIRGTEAFF. The DNA of the CDR3 is TGTGCCAGCAGCGTGAGCTTGCAGGGTATAAGGGGGACTGAAGCTTTCTTT.

This clonotype has just a few counts. The V and J genes are TRBV7-9 and TRBJ2-5, with TRBD2 as a possible D gene (6 bases). Germline CDR1 SEHNR, CDR2 FQNEAQ (reference sequence). The CDR3 contains 16 residues. The V gene lost 5 bases and the J gene lost 5 bases, with 21 bases spanning the gap. CDR3 coding DNA: TGTGCCAGCAGCCCGGAGTGGGACTCTGGGAGGGAGACCCAGTACTTC. Its translation is CASSPEWDSGRETQYF.

This clonotype occurred a few times. CDR3 protein: CATNSGHNYGYTF. The CDR3 region has the DNA TGTGCCACCAATTCCGGACACAACTATGGCTACACCTTC. The rearrangement uses TRBV24-1 and TRBJ1-2; TRBD1 might be the D (5 bases). The V end was cut by 8 bases, the J end by 2 bases, with 11 bases between. Germline V gene lookup returns CDR1 KGHDR and CDR2 SFDVKD. This CDR3 spans 13 amino acids.

This chain uses TRBV5-8 with TRBJ2-5, with D perhaps matching TRBD1 (5 bases). The germline V and J ends were trimmed by 7 bases and 5 bases, with 12 bases remaining between them. Looked up from germline, CDR1 is SGHTS and CDR2 is YDEGEE. This CDR3 has 12 amino acids. CDR3 in DNA: TGTGCCAGCGAAGGCCCAGGGGAGACCCAGTACTTC. Translating it yields CASEGPGETQYF.

The rearrangement joins TRBV27 to TRBJ1-2; weak D call: TRBD1 (5 bases). The V gene lost 1 base and the J gene lost 6 bases, with 9 bases spanning the gap. This CDR3 region has 13 residues. The V gene's germline CDR1 is MNHEY and CDR2 SMNVEV (reference sequence). This CDR3 reads CASSLLGGDGYTF. CDR3 DNA sequence: TGTGCCAGCAGTTTATTGGGAGGGGATGGCTACACCTTC.

This clonotype was found a few times. The CDR3 sequence: CASYGDRTNTGELFF. Here the CDR3 DNA reads TGTGCCAGCTATGGAGACAGGACGAACACCGGGGAGCTGTTTTTT. V is TRBV5-4 and J is TRBJ2-2; possibly TRBD1 for D (6 bases). V was cut by 7 bases and J by 0 bases, with 13 bases left in between. The CDR3 consists of 15 residues. The germline gives CDR1 SGHNT, CDR2 YYREEE (reference sequence).

In the case of this clonotype: No conserved phenylalanine or tryptophan is present at the end of the CDR3, so a read error is the likely explanation. The chain recombines TRBV27 with TRBJ2-1, with 7 nucleotides matching TRBD1. CDR1 is MNHEY, CDR2 SMNVEV, per germline (reference sequence). The junction had 9 bases not matched to a gene; V was cut back by 6 bases and J by 7 bases. The CDR3 sequence is 14 residues long. The CDR3 DNA sequence: TGTGCCAGCAGACCGACAGGGCCAGGGAATGAGCAGTTCTGC. Residues: CASRPTGPGNEQFC.

The chain uses TRBV27 and TRBJ1-2; D perhaps matches TRBD1 (6 bases). Germline V gene data show CDR1 as MNHEY and CDR2 as SMNVEV (reference sequence). CDR3 size: 14 residues. Trimming pared 4 bases from V and 4 bases from J, leaving 13 bases between. The CDR3 protein is CASSSLGQRYGYTF. CDR3 nucleotides: TGTGCCAGCAGTTCCCTAGGACAGCGCTATGGCTACACCTTC.

As for this clonotype: The junction departs from germline at one end; a sequencing error may be responsible. The V and J genes are TRBV6-2 or TRBV6-3 and TRBJ2-1; D is possibly TRBD1 (7 bases). Germline-derived CDR1 and CDR2 are MNHEY and SVGEGT. The CDR3 sequence is 15 residues long. CDR3 sequence: CASSYRRGPDNAQFF. The CDR3 nucleotides are TGTGCCAGCAGTTACAGGAGGGGGCCGGACAATGCGCAGTTCTTC.

This rearrangement joins TRBV20-1 to TRBJ2-1; 10 positions agree with TRBD2. Germline V CDR1 and CDR2: DFQATT, SNEGSKA (reference sequence). This CDR3 spans 14 amino acids. V dropped 4 bases and J dropped 5; count of bases not matched to a gene: 5. The CDR3 DNA follows: TGCAGTGCTAAGGAGCGGGGGGGCCACAATGAGCAGTTCTTC. Protein sequence: CSAKERGGHNEQFF.

The chain carries TRBV12-3 or TRBV12-4 and TRBJ1-5; unclear D gene. Trimming took off 2 bases at V and 2 bases at J, with 10 bases between the two ends. This CDR3 contains 15 residues. The CDR3 DNA reads as TGTGCCAGCAGTTTATACGGGAGCGGCAATCAGCCCCAGCATTTT. It codes for CASSLYGSGNQPQHF.

The chain has TRBV19 and TRBJ2-1; TRBD1 or TRBD2 may be the D gene (6 bases each). CDR3 length: 15 amino acids. The V end was cut by 1 base, the J end by 7 bases, with 14 bases between. Germline loops: CDR1 LNHDA, CDR2 SQIVND (reference sequence). The CDR3 DNA is TGTGCCAGTAGTATAGTCCTGGGGGGCCTGAATGAGCAGTTCTTC. Residues: CASSIVLGGLNEQFF. Complete variable domain (other parts from reference TRBV19 and TRBJ2-1): DGGITQSPKYLFRKEGQNVTLSCEQNLNHDAMYWYRQDPGQGLRLIYYSQIVNDFQKGDIAEGYSVSREKKESFPLTVTSAQKNPTAFYLCASSIVLGGLNEQFFGPGTRLTVL.

With regard to this clonotype: A read error may account for a junction end that differs from germline. This chain connects TRBV7-7 to TRBJ2-3; TRBD2 matches 8 bases. The CDR3 sequence is 14 residues long. Per the germline V gene, CDR1 is SSHAT and CDR2 is FNYEAQ (reference sequence). DNA of the CDR3: TGTGCTAGCAGCCCCTTCGGGGGGGCAGATACGCAGTATTTT. It specifies CASSPFGGADTQYF.

The chain has TRBV25-1 and TRBJ1-2; D is perhaps TRBD1 (6 bases). Germline V CDR1 and CDR2: MGHDK, SYGVNS. V lost 6 bases and J 2 bases, leaving 16 bases between the germline ends. This CDR3 spans 15 amino acids. The CDR3 sequence is CASSGQNKGNYGYTF. CDR3 bases: TGTGCCAGCAGCGGACAGAACAAAGGAAACTATGGCTACACCTTC.

The chain links TRBV6-6 to TRBJ1-1, with a possible D match to TRBD1 (5 bases). V dropped 2 bases and J dropped 1 base, with 17 bases sitting between them. The germline gives CDR1 MNHNY, CDR2 SVGAGI (reference sequence). This CDR3 contains 17 residues. The CDR3 spells CASSYTTPGLTNTEAFF. In DNA form, the CDR3 reads TGTGCCAGCAGTTACACCACTCCGGGACTCACGAACACTGAAGCTTTCTTT.

The genes are TRBV6-1 and TRBJ1-4; maybe TRBD1 (6 bases). Per germline, CDR1 MNHNS and CDR2 SASEGT. The V and J ends lost 6 bases and 5 bases respectively, with 19 bases between them. The CDR3 is made up of 16 amino acids. The CDR3 protein is CASSPKNRAMNEKLFF. The CDR3, as DNA: TGTGCCAGCAGCCCAAAAAACAGGGCTATGAATGAAAAACTGTTTTTT.